This T cell receptor (beta chain) was sequenced in a study of human T cells and chemical hapten exposure. Ten or more counts support this clonotype. TCRdb called the RACE reads again in MiXCR, with one record for every CDR3 protein. Among some 36,000 distinct CDR3 sequences listed, around 7.6% were seen once. Time point in this sample: pre-sensitization, week 0. Specified treatment: therapeutic diphenylcyclopropenone sensitization with weekly scalp DPC. There are 13 residues in the CDR3. V was shortened by 4 bases and J by 2 bases, with 9 bases between the two germline ends. The V gene's germline CDR1 is SGHKS and CDR2 YYEKEE (reference sequence).

This sample comprised whole blood, obtained in connection with sensitization to the hapten diphenylcyclopropenone (DPC). The chain carries TRBV5-5 and TRBJ1-1; no clear D. The sequence derives from a woman in her forties or fifties with alopecia areata. Some clones in this sample may be carry-over from other donors' samples. The CDR3 reads CASSRDTNTEAFF. CDR3 nucleotides: TGTGCCAGCAGCCGAGACACTAACACTGAAGCTTTCTTT.